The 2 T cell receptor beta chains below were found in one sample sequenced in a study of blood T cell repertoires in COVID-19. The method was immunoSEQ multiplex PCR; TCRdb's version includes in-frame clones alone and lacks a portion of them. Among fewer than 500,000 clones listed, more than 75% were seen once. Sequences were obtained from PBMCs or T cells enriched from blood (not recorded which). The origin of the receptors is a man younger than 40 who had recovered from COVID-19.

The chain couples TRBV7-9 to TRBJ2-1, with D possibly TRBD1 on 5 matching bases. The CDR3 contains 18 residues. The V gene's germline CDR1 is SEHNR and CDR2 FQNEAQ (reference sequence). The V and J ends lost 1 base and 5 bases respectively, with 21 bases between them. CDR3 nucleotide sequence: TGTGCCAGCAGCTTAGGTTGGGTCCTGGGGCTACCCGACAATGAGCAGTTCTTC. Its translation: CASSLGWVLGLPDNEQFF.

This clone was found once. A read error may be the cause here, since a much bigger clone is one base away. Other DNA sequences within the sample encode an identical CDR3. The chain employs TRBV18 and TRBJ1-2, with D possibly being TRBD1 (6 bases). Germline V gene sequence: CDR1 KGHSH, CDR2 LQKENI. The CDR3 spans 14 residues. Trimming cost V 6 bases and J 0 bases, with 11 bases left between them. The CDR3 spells CASSPGQSNYGYTF. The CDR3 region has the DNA TGTGCCAGCTCCCCCGGACAGTCTAACTATGGCTACACCTTC.